These 5 T cell receptor beta chains were all obtained from the same sample, sequenced in a study of blood T cells in healthy people across ages. Combining a sample-barcoded 5' primer with a J-beta primer mix, a second PCR ran for 7 to 11 cycles. TCRdb reprocessed the 5' RACE reads via MiXCR and lists one record per CDR3 protein. The sample contains about 1,400,000 distinct CDR3 sequences, roughly 40% of which appear only once. The sample taken for sequencing was blood. The receptors derive from a young woman in good health.

J is TRBJ1-1 and V is TRBV4-1; 8 bases line up with TRBD1. This CDR3 has 15 amino acids. Germline values: CDR1 MGHRA, CDR2 YSYEKL. V shed 2 bases, J shed 3 bases, and the junction held 5 bases outside the gene matches. CDR3 in DNA: TGCGCCAGCAGCCAATCCACAGGGGGTGACACTGAAGCTTTCTTT. Protein product: CASSQSTGGDTEAFF.

The chain recombines TRBV7-9 with TRBJ1-1, with D perhaps matching TRBD1 (5 bases). The CDR3 extends over 15 amino acids. Germline CDR1 is SEHNR and CDR2 is FQNEAQ (reference sequence). Trimming cost V 4 bases and J 3 bases, with 15 bases left between them. CDR3 DNA sequence: TGTGCCAGCAGCTCTCTCGCGGGGGTGTACACTGAAGCTTTCTTT. This sequence encodes CASSSLAGVYTEAFF.

Concerning this clonotype itself: The junction and the germline gene differ at one end; a read error may be behind it. This rearrangement joins TRBV11-2 to TRBJ2-7; a weak D match, TRBD2 (5 bases). CDR3 size: 12 residues. In germline, CDR1 is SGHAT, CDR2 FQNNGV. The CDR3 DNA is TGTGCCAGCTCGCCTAGCTACTACGGGCAGTACTTC. Protein sequence: CASSPSYYGQYF. The full variable domain, completed using reference TRBV11-2 and TRBJ2-7, is EAGVAQSPRYKIIEKRQSVAFWCNPISGHATLYWYQQILGQGPKLLIQFQNNGVVDDSQLPKDRFSAERLKGVDSTLKIQPAKLEDSAVYLCASSPSYYGQYFGPGTRLTVT.

This clonotype has just a few counts. The rearrangement links TRBV24-1 to TRBJ2-1; TRBD2 agrees at 8 bases. The CDR3 has 16 amino acids. CDR1 and CDR2 from the germline V gene are KGHDR and SFDVKD. J was trimmed by 0 bases and V by 6 bases; bases with no gene match: 6. CDR3 nucleotide sequence: TGTGCCACCAGTTCCATTAGCGGGACCTCCTACAATGAGCAGTTCTTC. Protein: CATSSISGTSYNEQFF.

This clonotype came up a few times. The chain links TRBV2 to TRBJ2-1; 10 bases line up with TRBD2. The CDR3 has 17 amino acids. CDR1 SNHLY and CDR2 FYNNEI come from the germline V gene. V shed 7 bases, J shed 4 bases, and the junction held 13 bases outside the gene matches. The CDR3 protein is CASKRRLAGEGYNEQFF. CDR3 sequence (DNA): TGTGCCAGCAAGAGACGTCTAGCGGGAGAGGGGTACAATGAGCAGTTCTTC. Full variable domain (rest looked up from reference TRBV2 and TRBJ2-1): EPEVTQTPSHQVTQMGQEVILRCVPISNHLYFYWYRQILGQKVEFLVSFYNNEISEKSEIFDDQFSVERPDGSNFTLKIRSTKLEDSAMYFCASKRRLAGEGYNEQFFGPGTRLTVL.